These 25 T cell receptor beta chains originate from one sample sequenced in a study of beta chain features in type 1 diabetes. Isolated RNA was reverse transcribed in full, so expressed TCRB transcripts were sequenced. The method was immunoSEQ multiplex PCR; TCRdb's version includes in-frame clones alone and lacks a portion of them. The data contain 200,000 to 250,000 clones, 68% of them singletons. The specimen sequenced was naive CD4+ T cells from blood. The receptor source for this set is a man aged 25-40 years in good health.

CDR3: CSVTVSLKDTGELFF. DNA for the CDR3: TGCAGCGTTACGGTGTCTCTCAAGGACACCGGGGAGCTGTTTTTT. The gene calls are TRBV29-1 and TRBJ2-2; D gene ambiguous. Trimming pared 5 bases from V and 3 bases from J, leaving 16 bases between. Germline CDR1 reads SQVTM; CDR2 reads ANQGSEA. CDR3 size: 15 residues.

The gene calls are TRBV29-1 and TRBJ2-1; TRBD1 matches 9 bases. The CDR3 length is 14 residues. The V gene's germline CDR1 is SQVTM and CDR2 ANQGSEA. J lost 7 bases, V lost 4 bases, and 8 bases had no gene match. For the CDR3, the DNA is TGCAGCGTTGTGCCGGGACAGGGACATAATGAGCAGTTCTTC. Protein sequence: CSVVPGQGHNEQFF.

The gene calls are TRBV15 and TRBJ2-2; TRBD2 matches 16 bases. The CDR3 length is 19 residues. V trimming: 2 bases; J trimming: 6 bases; junction bases outside the gene matches: 9. The germline CDR1 and CDR2 sequences are LNHNV and YYDKDF (reference sequence). CDR3 sequence: CATSRTGLAGGPPAGELFF. The DNA of the CDR3 is TGTGCCACCAGCAGAACGGGACTAGCGGGAGGGCCGCCCGCCGGGGAGCTGTTTTTT.

This clone occurred a few times. V and J are TRBV4-1 and TRBJ2-1; D unresolved. Looked up from germline, CDR1 is MGHRA and CDR2 is YSYEKL. V was shortened by 0 bases and J by 6 bases, with 6 bases between the two germline ends. The CDR3 sequence is 13 residues long. CDR3 protein: CASSQDWTNEQFF. The CDR3 coding sequence is TGCGCCAGCAGCCAAGATTGGACCAATGAGCAGTTCTTC.

The chain carries TRBV30 and TRBJ2-2, with TRBD2 identical over 7 bases. This CDR3 spans 13 amino acids. V was clipped by 4 bases and J by 6 bases; unmatched bases: 5. Germline V gene lookup returns CDR1 GTSNPN and CDR2 SVGIG (reference sequence). DNA of the CDR3: TGTGCCTGGATGCGCGGGGGACCCGGGGAGCTGTTTTTT. This sequence encodes CAWMRGGPGELFF. Full variable domain (missing parts from reference TRBV30 and TRBJ2-2): SQTIHQWPATLVQPVGSPLSLECTVEGTSNPNLYWYRQAAGRGLQLLFYSVGIGQISSEVPQNLSASRPQDRQFILSSKKLLLSDSGFYLCAWMRGGPGELFFGEGSRLTVL.

The V gene is TRBV5-1, the J gene TRBJ2-7, with 7 bases aligning to TRBD1. Trimming removed 4 bases from V and 5 bases from J; junction bases left unmatched: 9. The germline V gene encodes CDR1 SGHRS and CDR2 YFSETQ. The CDR3 spans 14 residues. CDR3 sequence (DNA): TGCGCCAGCAGCCCAAGGGGGCGCGGAAACGAGCAGTACTTC. Translating gives CASSPRGRGNEQYF. Together with reference TRBV5-1 and TRBJ2-7, the CDR3 gives the full variable domain: KAGVTQTPRYLIKTRGQQVTLSCSPISGHRSVSWYQQTPGQGLQFLFEYFSETQRNKGNFPGRFSGRQFSNSRSEMNVSTLELGDSALYLCASSPRGRGNEQYFGPGTRLTVT.

The chain links TRBV10-3 to TRBJ2-7; TRBD2 is a possible D gene (6 bases). In germline, CDR1 is ENHRY, CDR2 SYGVKD. The CDR3 loop spans 14 amino acids. Trimming took off 0 bases at V and 4 bases at J, with 10 bases between the two ends. CDR3 DNA sequence: TGTGCCATCAGTGAGTCCGGGACTCCTTACGAGCAGTACTTC. This sequence encodes CAISESGTPYEQYF.

The chain joins TRBV5-6 to TRBJ2-1, with D perhaps TRBD1 (6 bases). The V and J ends lost 0 bases and 3 bases respectively, with 13 bases between them. CDR3 length: 16 residues. Germline V CDR1 and CDR2: SGHDT, YYEEEE. Written as DNA, the CDR3 is TGTGCCAGCAGCTTGGAGACAGGACCTCACTACAATGAGCAGTTCTTC. Translating it yields CASSLETGPHYNEQFF.

This chain connects TRBV6-5 to TRBJ2-3; D is unclear. The CDR3 is 11 residues long. CDR1 is MNHEY, CDR2 SVGAGI, per germline. V was cut by 6 bases and J by 7 bases, with 8 bases left in between. The DNA for the CDR3 is TGTGCCAGCAGGGGTATCTATACGCAGTATTTT. Translating it yields CASRGIYTQYF.

The chain carries TRBV30 and TRBJ2-3, with 8 bases aligning to TRBD1. Germline V lookup: CDR1 GTSNPN, CDR2 SVGIG (reference sequence). V shed 2 bases, J shed 3 bases, and the junction held 7 bases outside the gene matches. This CDR3 has 15 amino acids. In DNA, the CDR3 is TGTGCCTGGAGTAGTAAAGGACAGGGAACAGATACGCAGTATTTT. Residues: CAWSSKGQGTDTQYF.

Only one count was recorded for this clone. This chain links TRBV15 with TRBJ2-2; D may be TRBD1 (5 bases). CDR1 and CDR2 (germline): LNHNV, YYDKDF (reference sequence). The CDR3 length is 16 residues. Trimming took 5 bases from V and 2 from J, leaving 15 bases between them. CDR3 bases: TGTGCCACCAGCTCCCAGGGCCTCCCCAACACCGGGGAGCTGTTTTTT. Translated, it gives CATSSQGLPNTGELFF.

V usage is TRBV5-1 and J usage is TRBJ2-5; D may be TRBD1 (6 bases). Germline V gene sequence: CDR1 SGHRS, CDR2 YFSETQ. This CDR3 has 15 amino acids. The V end was cut by 3 bases, the J end by 5 bases, with 17 bases between. The CDR3 DNA reads TGCGCCAGCAGCTCTGGACAGCTGGCGGTCGAGACCCAGTACTTC. Translating gives CASSSGQLAVETQYF.

The genes are TRBV4-1 and TRBJ2-3; TRBD2 aligns across 9 bases. The germline gives CDR1 MGHRA, CDR2 YSYEKL. The CDR3 is 16 residues long. With V trimmed by 3 bases and J by 0 bases, 4 bases remained unmatched. The CDR3 reads CASSHTGTSSTDTQYF. CDR3 nucleotide sequence: TGCGCCAGCAGCCACACCGGGACTAGCAGCACAGATACGCAGTATTTT.

The chain uses TRBV30 and TRBJ1-4; D gene unclear. V dropped 0 bases and J dropped 8 bases, with 13 bases sitting between them. The germline gives CDR1 GTSNPN, CDR2 SVGIG (reference sequence). This CDR3 has 14 residues. The CDR3, as DNA: TGTGCCTGGAGTGTACAAGGTGATAGCGAAAAACTGTTTTTT. This gives the protein CAWSVQGDSEKLFF.

This clone was seen once. The gene calls are TRBV11-2 and TRBJ2-2, with 10 bases that match TRBD1. The length of the CDR3 is 16 residues. V shed 8 bases, J shed 7 bases, and the junction held 13 bases outside the gene matches. CDR1 and CDR2 from the germline V gene are SGHAT and FQNNGV. The CDR3 spells CASAPLDRGRVGELFF. The CDR3 DNA is TGTGCCAGCGCACCCCTCGACAGGGGGCGGGTCGGGGAGCTGTTTTTT.

This clone has a handful of counts. This CDR3 is also generated by other DNA sequences in the sample. V gene TRBV14 combines with J gene TRBJ2-3; no clear D. The germline V and J ends were trimmed by 1 base and 0 bases, with 2 bases remaining between them. Germline CDR1 and CDR2: SGHDN and FVKESK. This CDR3 has 13 amino acids. CDR3 DNA sequence: TGTGCCAGCAGCCAAGGCAGCACAGATACGCAGTATTTT. This sequence encodes CASSQGSTDTQYF.

Concerning this clone: In the same sample, other DNA sequences code for this CDR3. V gene TRBV2 combines with J gene TRBJ2-1; D not certain. The germline V and J ends were trimmed by 4 bases and 0 bases, with 4 bases remaining between them. The CDR3 is 13 amino acids. CDR1 is SNHLY, CDR2 FYNNEI, per germline. The CDR3 DNA is TGTGCCAGCAGTGTGGGCTCCTACAATGAGCAGTTCTTC. This codes for CASSVGSYNEQFF.

The rearrangement joins TRBV7-2 to TRBJ2-1; 11 bases match TRBD2. With V trimmed by 5 bases and J by 12 bases, 12 bases remained unmatched. CDR3 size: 15 residues. Germline V gene sequence: CDR1 SGHTA, CDR2 FQGNSA. CDR3 DNA: TGTGCCAGCAGCACCAACGCGATAGCGGGGGGGCGGCAGTTCTTC. It codes for CASSTNAIAGGRQFF. Together with reference TRBV7-2 and TRBJ2-1, the CDR3 gives the full variable domain: GAGVSQSPSNKVTEKGKDVELRCDPISGHTALYWYRQSLGQGLEFLIYFQGNSAPDKSGLPSDRFSAERTGGSVSTLTIQRTQQEDSAVYLCASSTNAIAGGRQFFGPGTRLTVL.

The chain has TRBV29-1 and TRBJ1-1, with TRBD1 as a possible D gene (5 bases). The CDR3 has 13 residues. Germline V lookup: CDR1 SQVTM, CDR2 ANQGSEA. Trimming took off 7 bases at V and 4 bases at J, with 16 bases between the two ends. This CDR3 is CSALGLSSTEAFF. Written as DNA, the CDR3 is TGCAGCGCCTTGGGGCTATCGAGCACTGAAGCTTTCTTT.

The V gene is TRBV10-1, the J gene TRBJ2-3, with D possibly matching TRBD1 (5 bases). The germline V gene encodes CDR1 WNHNN and CDR2 SYGVQD (reference sequence). V lost 0 bases and J lost 0, with 7 bases in between. This CDR3 is built from 15 residues. In DNA form, the CDR3 reads TGCGCCAGCAGTGAGTCTTCAGGGAGCACAGATACGCAGTATTTT. This translates into CASSESSGSTDTQYF.

The chain couples TRBV25-1 to TRBJ1-1; possibly TRBD1 for D (5 bases). The CDR3 has 14 residues. Germline V gene sequence: CDR1 MGHDK, CDR2 SYGVNS. Trimming shortened V by 4 bases and J by 4 bases, and 13 bases separated the two germline ends. CDR3: CASSGGTLVTEAFF. The CDR3 DNA reads as TGTGCCAGCAGTGGTGGGACCCTGGTCACTGAAGCTTTCTTT.

The table lists this clone with a few counts. One junction end does not reproduce the germline sequence, and a read error may be involved. The rearrangement joins TRBV5-6 to TRBJ2-5; perhaps TRBD2 as D (6 bases). The germline gives CDR1 SGHDT, CDR2 YYEEEE. This CDR3 region has 14 residues. The CDR3: CASRLAGLGETQYF. The CDR3 DNA sequence: TGTGCCAGCAGATTGGCGGGGCTGGGAGAGACCCAGTACTTC. Full variable domain (missing parts from reference TRBV5-6 and TRBJ2-5): DAGVTQSPTHLIKTRGQQVTLRCSPKSGHDTVSWYQQALGQGPQFIFQYYEEEERQRGNFPDRFSGHQFPNYSSELNVNALLLGDSALYLCASRLAGLGETQYFGPGTRLLVL.

About this clone: The junction and the germline gene differ at one end; a read error may be behind it. V usage is TRBV2 and J usage is TRBJ2-3; D may be TRBD2 (5 bases). The CDR3 extends over 11 amino acids. Germline assignment: CDR1 SNHLY and CDR2 FYNNEI. The CDR3 sequence: CASSEARASPF. The CDR3 nucleotides are TGTGCCAGCAGTGAAGCGCGGGCATCTCCTTTT.

This chain links TRBV29-1 with TRBJ2-3; 9 nucleotides match TRBD2. Germline V gene data show CDR1 as SQVTM and CDR2 as ANQGSEA. Trimming removed 4 bases from V and 10 bases from J; junction bases left unmatched: 12. The CDR3 is 14 residues long. The CDR3, as DNA: TGCAGCGTTGGAGGGGTAGCGGGGGCCCTACCGCAGTATTTT. Its protein product is CSVGGVAGALPQYF.

The CDR3 region is CASSRNYNEQFF. As DNA, the CDR3 is TGTGCCAGCAGCCGGAACTACAATGAGCAGTTCTTC. V gene TRBV28 combines with J gene TRBJ2-1; D ambiguous. Germline values: CDR1 MDHEN, CDR2 SYDVKM. V lost 6 bases and J 3 bases, leaving 6 bases between the germline ends. This CDR3 is built from 12 residues. The variable domain in full, with the rest retrieved from reference TRBV28 and TRBJ2-1, is DVKVTQSSRYLVKRTGEKVFLECVQDMDHENMFWYRQDPGLGLRLIYFSYDVKMKEKGDIPEGYSVSREKKERFSLILESASTNQTSMYLCASSRNYNEQFFGPGTRLTVL.